The clone carrying this T cell receptor beta chain was detected a few times. These data are taken from a study of T cell repertoires in cytomegalovirus infection. The CDR3 sequence is 11 residues long. The ends were cut back, 7 bases at V and 3 bases at J, with 10 bases in the middle. Germline CDR1 and CDR2: SQVTM and ANQGSEA. MiXCR, run by TCRdb on the reads, gives a single entry per CDR3 protein. This table holds nearly 550,000 distinct CDR3 sequences, about 15% found once. The chain links TRBV29-1 to TRBJ2-7; D remains unclear. The TCR originated in a human donor in good health (CMV status not recorded). Some clones in this sample may be carry-over from other donors' samples. The sample comprised CD8+ T cells from PBMCs. The CDR3 region has the DNA TGCAGCGCCGAAGTAGACTACGAGCAGTACTTC. Encoded protein: CSAEVDYEQYF.